Below, one TCR beta chain is given with its context. What it recognizes is unknown. This specimen comes from a study of cytomegalovirus exposure and HLA in healthy donors. Overall study: From donors who were HLA-typed, an early data release held around 80 million unique TCRs. Study-wide results and caveats: TRBV6-2, TRBV6-3 and some other V segments were excluded as indistinguishable. Per a later analysis, HLA-associated TCR beta chains showed more clonal expansion than other, equally common TCR beta chains. Accurate predictions that matched the HLA-A and HLA-B alleles of most subjects were reportedly made from TCR beta sequences.

In the PCR, 60 Vbeta and 13 Jbeta primers were used. The assay was immunoSEQ multiplex PCR, and TCRdb's table has in-frame clones only and misses some. The table lists 130,000 to 150,000 clones, roughly 80% of them singletons, with approximately 6.9% in the top ten. CDR3 size: 13 residues. V lost 2 bases to trimming and J lost 2 bases, with 7 bases between them. CDR1 and CDR2 from the germline V gene are KGHSH and LQKENI. This TCR was recovered from a woman in her forties in good health and CMV-seropositive. The rearrangement uses TRBV18 and TRBJ2-7, with unresolved D. Sequencing was done on a sample of PBMCs. The CDR3 sequence is CASSPGQTYEQYF. As DNA, the CDR3 is TGTGCCAGCTCACCAGGGCAGACCTACGAGCAGTACTTC.